The 3 T cell receptor beta chains given below trace back to one sample, sequenced in a study of CD8 T cells in ankylosing spondylitis. Regarding the study as a whole: For ankylosing spondylitis blood, a TCR beta motif of under 10 highly homologous variants appeared characteristic.

TCRdb re-analysed the 5' RACE reads in MiXCR, keeping a single row per CDR3 protein. This sample carries about 390,000 distinct CDR3 sequences, 20% to 25% of them seen once, and the ten largest clones take roughly a sixth. Their recognized antigens are unknown. Input material: blood, either unsorted or a sorted T cell fraction (not recorded which). All receptors come from a male donor with ankylosing spondylitis.

The chain has TRBV19 and TRBJ2-3, with 8 nucleotides matching TRBD2. Losses at the gene ends were 8 bases for V and 2 bases for J; bases not matched to a gene: 12. CDR3 length: 16 residues. CDR1 and CDR2 from the germline V gene are LNHDA and SQIVND (reference sequence). CDR3 sequence reads: CASARNIAGHTDTQYF. CDR3 sequence (DNA): TGTGCCAGTGCCCGTAACATAGCGGGGCACACAGATACGCAGTATTTT.

This rearrangement joins TRBV28 to TRBJ2-1; 9 nucleotides match TRBD2. The CDR3 has 17 residues. Germline assignment: CDR1 MDHEN and CDR2 SYDVKM. Germline trimming cut 5 bases from V and 6 bases from J; bases unmatched to any gene: 14. CDR3: CASSLSLGGRVSNEQFF. The DNA for the CDR3 is TGTGCCAGCAGTCTAAGCCTCGGCGGGAGGGTGAGCAATGAGCAGTTCTTC.

This clonotype was recorded a few times. The chain employs TRBV20-1 and TRBJ1-6; the D is unclear. The V end lost 4 bases, the J end lost 0 bases, and 16 bases lay between the germline ends. Germline V lookup: CDR1 DFQATT, CDR2 SNEGSKA (reference sequence). The length of the CDR3 is 17 residues. CDR3 in DNA: TGCAGTGCTAAAACCCCCATAAGGAGCTCCTATAATTCACCCCTCCACTTT. This encodes CSAKTPIRSSYNSPLHF.